The 6 T cell receptor beta chains below all came from one sample that was sequenced in a study of neurological immune-mediated disorders. MiXCR, run by TCRdb on the 5' RACE reads, gives a single entry per CDR3 protein. Altogether approximately 130,000 distinct CDR3 sequences are present, about 3.2% being singletons, with the ten largest covering roughly 1.3%. The specimen was PBMCs. The receptors were gathered from a woman aged 25 to 39 with multiple sclerosis.

Ten or more counts support this clonotype. This chain uses TRBV7-2 with TRBJ2-3; 10 bases align to TRBD2. Germline V CDR1 and CDR2: SGHTA, FQGNSA. The CDR3 has 17 residues. V trimming: 1 base; J trimming: 4 bases; junction bases outside the gene matches: 8. DNA of the CDR3: TGTGCCAGCAGCTTAGTATGGACTAGCGGCAAACCAGATACGCAGTATTTT. Translation gives CASSLVWTSGKPDTQYF.

This clonotype has at least ten counts. The chain links TRBV20-1 to TRBJ2-1; 11 positions match TRBD2. This CDR3 has 15 amino acids. Germline loops: CDR1 DFQATT, CDR2 SNEGSKA (reference sequence). J was trimmed by 10 bases and V by 0 bases; bases with no gene match: 8. The CDR3 nucleotides are TGCAGTGCTAGAGAACTAGCGGGAGACCGTAGGGAGCAGTTCTTC. This sequence encodes CSARELAGDRREQFF.

This clonotype has a count of ten or more. The chain uses TRBV5-1 and TRBJ1-2; 7 bases fit TRBD1. CDR3 size: 15 residues. Germline CDR1 SGHRS, CDR2 YFSETQ. Trimming cost V 0 bases and J 2 bases; bases outside gene matches: 4. The CDR3 nucleotides read TGCGCCAGCAGCTTGGTAGGGGGCGAGAACTATGGCTACACCTTC. It codes for CASSLVGGENYGYTF. Full variable domain (rest looked up from reference TRBV5-1 and TRBJ1-2): KAGVTQTPRYLIKTRGQQVTLSCSPISGHRSVSWYQQTPGQGLQFLFEYFSETQRNKGNFPGRFSGRQFSNSRSEMNVSTLELGDSALYLCASSLVGGENYGYTFGSGTRLTVV.

Ten or more counts support this clonotype. CDR3 amino acids: CASSPRGASGANVLTF. The DNA of the CDR3 is TGTGCCAGCAGCCCCCGGGGAGCCTCTGGGGCCAACGTCCTGACTTTC. The chain carries TRBV3-1 and TRBJ2-6; possibly TRBD2 for D (5 bases). This CDR3 is built from 16 residues. V lost 4 bases and J 0 bases, leaving 10 bases between the germline ends. Germline CDR1 reads LGHDT; CDR2 reads YNNKEL (reference sequence). Supplemented by reference TRBV3-1 and TRBJ2-6, the full variable domain reads DTAVSQTPKYLVTQMGNDKSIKCEQNLGHDTMYWYKQDSKKFLKIMFSYNNKELIINETVPNRFSPKSPDKAHLNLHINSLELGDSAVYFCASSPRGASGANVLTFGAGSRLTVL.

This clonotype has at least ten counts. This sequence joins TRBV6-2 or TRBV6-3 and TRBJ1-2; TRBD1 matches at 7 bases. Germline V gene sequence: CDR1 MNHEY, CDR2 SVGEGT. The CDR3 has 14 amino acids. The ends lost 7 bases at V and 3 bases at J; junction bases unmatched: 8. As DNA, the CDR3 is TGTGCCAGCAAATACAGGGGAACTGACTATGGCTACACCTTC. Translated, it gives CASKYRGTDYGYTF.

This clonotype turned up a few times. This sequence joins TRBV20-1 and TRBJ1-2, with D maybe TRBD1 (5 bases). Germline-derived CDR1 and CDR2 are DFQATT and SNEGSKA (reference sequence). CDR3 length: 13 residues. The germline V and J ends were trimmed by 0 bases and 5 bases, with 10 bases remaining between them. CDR3 sequence reads: CSARERPGYGYTF. The DNA of the CDR3 is TGCAGTGCTAGAGAACGACCAGGGTATGGCTACACCTTC.